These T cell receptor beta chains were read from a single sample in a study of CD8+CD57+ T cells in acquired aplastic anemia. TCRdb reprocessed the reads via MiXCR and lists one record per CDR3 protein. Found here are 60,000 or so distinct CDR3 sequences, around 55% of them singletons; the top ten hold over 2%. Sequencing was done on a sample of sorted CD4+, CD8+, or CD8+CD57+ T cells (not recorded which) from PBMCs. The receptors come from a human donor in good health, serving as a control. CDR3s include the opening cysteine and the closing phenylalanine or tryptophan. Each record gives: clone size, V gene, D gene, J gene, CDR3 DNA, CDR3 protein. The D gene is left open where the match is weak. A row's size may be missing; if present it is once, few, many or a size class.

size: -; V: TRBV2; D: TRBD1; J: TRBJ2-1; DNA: TGTGCCAGCAGCTTAGTGACAGGGCTGAATGAGCAGTTCTTC; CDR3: CASSLVTGLNEQFF
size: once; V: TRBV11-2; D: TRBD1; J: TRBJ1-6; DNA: TGTGCCAGCAGCCTGGGACAGAATAATTCACCCCTCCACTTT; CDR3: CASSLGQNNSPLHF
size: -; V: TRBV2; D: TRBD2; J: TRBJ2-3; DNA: TGTGCCAGCACGGGTAGCGGGAGGGCGGGAGATACGCAGTATTTT; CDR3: CASTGSGRAGDTQYF
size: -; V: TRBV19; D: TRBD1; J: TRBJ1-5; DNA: TGTGCCAGTAGCCCGGGACAGGGTAACGGCAATCAGCCCCAGCATTTT; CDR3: CASSPGQGNGNQPQHF
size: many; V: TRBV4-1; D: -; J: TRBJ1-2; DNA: TGCGCCAGCAGCCAAACTCAAAGGGAATATGGCTACACCTTC; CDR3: CASSQTQREYGYTF
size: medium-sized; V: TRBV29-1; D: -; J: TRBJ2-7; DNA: TGCAGCGCCCAAGCCCGCAGGGACTACGAGCAGTACTTC; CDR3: CSAQARRDYEQYF
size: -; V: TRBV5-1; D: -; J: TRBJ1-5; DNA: TGCGCCAGCAGCTTGGTTGGCGGCAATCAGCCCCAGCATTTT; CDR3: CASSLVGGNQPQHF
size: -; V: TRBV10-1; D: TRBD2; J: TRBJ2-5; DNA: TGCGCCAGCAGTGAGTTTAGCGGGAGGGCCGTAGAGACCCAGTACTTC; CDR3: CASSEFSGRAVETQYF
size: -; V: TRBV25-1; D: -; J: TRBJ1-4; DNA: TGTGCCAGCAGTGCAACATTGGGGACTAGCGGGAGCACCTTCAATGAAAGCCTGTTTTTT; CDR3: CASSATLGTSGSTFNESLFF
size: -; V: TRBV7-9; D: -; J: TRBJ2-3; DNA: TGTGCCAGCAGCATAACTAGCACAGATACGCAGTATTTT; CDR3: CASSITSTDTQYF
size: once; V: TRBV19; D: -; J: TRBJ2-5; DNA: TGTGCCAGTAGTATAGTTGCCAGTCAAGAGACCCAGTACTTC; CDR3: CASSIVASQETQYF
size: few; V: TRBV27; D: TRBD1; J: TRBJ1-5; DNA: TGTGCCAGCAGTGGCTCGGGACAGGGGTTGGGTCAGCCCCAGCATTTT; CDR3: CASSGSGQGLGQPQHF
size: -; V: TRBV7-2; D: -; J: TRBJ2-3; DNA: TGTGCCAGCAGCCCGGGGGTGGGGACGCAGTATTTT; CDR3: CASSPGVGTQYF
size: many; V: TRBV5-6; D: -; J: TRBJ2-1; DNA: TGTGCCAGCAGCTGGAGCGGACATGAGCAGTTCTTC; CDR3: CASSWSGHEQFF
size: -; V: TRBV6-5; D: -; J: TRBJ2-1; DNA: TGTCCCTCCTACAATGAGCAGTTCTTC; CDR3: CPSYNEQFF
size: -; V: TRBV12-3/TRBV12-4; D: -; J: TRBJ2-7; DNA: TGTGCCACCAGACGGACAGAGGCCTACGAGCAGTACTTC; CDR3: CATRRTEAYEQYF
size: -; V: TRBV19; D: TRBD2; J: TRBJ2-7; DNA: TGTGCCAGTAGTATAGACCCACTAGCGGGAGTGGACGAGCAGTACTTC; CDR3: CASSIDPLAGVDEQYF
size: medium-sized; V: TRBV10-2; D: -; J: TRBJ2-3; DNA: TGCGCCAGCACCAGGGCGGATACGCAGTATTTT; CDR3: CASTRADTQYF
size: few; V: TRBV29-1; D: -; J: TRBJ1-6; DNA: TGCAGCGTTGAATCACAGGGACCCCTCCACTTT; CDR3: CSVESQGPLHF
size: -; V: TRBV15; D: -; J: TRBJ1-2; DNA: TGTGCCACCAGCAGTGTGGCTGAATATGGCTACACCTTC; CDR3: CATSSVAEYGYTF
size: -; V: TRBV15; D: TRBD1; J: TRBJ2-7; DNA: TGTGCCACCAGCAGAGTGGGGACAGTTTCCTACGAGCAGTACTTC; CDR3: CATSRVGTVSYEQYF
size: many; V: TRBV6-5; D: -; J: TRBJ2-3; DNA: TGTGCCAGCAGTTACGGGCAGCCTGGTGCGCAGTATTTT; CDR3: CASSYGQPGAQYF